This T cell receptor beta chain was captured by sequencing in a study of OX40 agonist ivuxolimab in advanced cancers. Study summary: The study enrolled dose-escalation patients with hepatocellular carcinoma, melanoma, renal cell or head and neck cancer. Findings and limits, study-wide: Some nonresponders also had low normalized T-cell clonal expansion. Partial responders treated at 0.1-3.0 mg/kg exhibited clonal expansion among the lowest measured.

The CDR3 is 10 residues long. Trimming took 3 bases from V and 3 from J, leaving 2 bases between them. Germline CDR1 reads SQVTM; CDR2 reads ANQGSEA. Patients were ineligible given autoimmune disease history or systemic immunosuppression. As for this clone: Its antigen is still unknown.

Libraries were prepared by immunoSEQ multiplex PCR; TCRdb keeps only in-frame clonotypes and omits some of them. The sample lists under 85,000 clones, 88% occurring once. This TCR was sampled from an adult with an advanced solid tumor such as melanoma, head and neck, liver or kidney cancer. The material was CD4+ or CD8+ T cells sorted from blood, obtained in a trial of the OX40 agonist ivuxolimab. The genes are TRBV29-1 and TRBJ1-2; no reliable D call. The CDR3 coding sequence is TGCAGCGTTGAGGACTATGGCTACACCTTC. Its translation is CSVEDYGYTF.